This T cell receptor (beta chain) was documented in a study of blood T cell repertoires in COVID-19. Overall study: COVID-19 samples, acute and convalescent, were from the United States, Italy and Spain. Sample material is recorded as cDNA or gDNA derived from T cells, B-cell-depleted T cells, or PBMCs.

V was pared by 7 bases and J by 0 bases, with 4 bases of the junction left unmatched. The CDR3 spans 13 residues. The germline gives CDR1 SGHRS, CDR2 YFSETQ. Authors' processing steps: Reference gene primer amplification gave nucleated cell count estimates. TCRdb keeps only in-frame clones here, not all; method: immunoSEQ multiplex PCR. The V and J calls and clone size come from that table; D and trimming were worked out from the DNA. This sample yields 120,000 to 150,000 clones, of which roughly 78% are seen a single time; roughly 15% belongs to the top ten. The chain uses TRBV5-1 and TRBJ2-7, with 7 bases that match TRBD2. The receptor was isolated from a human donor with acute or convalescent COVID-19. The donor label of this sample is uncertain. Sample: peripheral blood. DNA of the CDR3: TGCGCCAGCGGGAGCGGGGACTCCTACGAGCAGTACTTC. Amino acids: CASGSGDSYEQYF.